This entry is about one T cell receptor beta chain. No antigen is known for it. Produced via immunoSEQ multiplex PCR; TCRdb's table is partial and in-frame only. The sample includes over 95,000 clones, 85% to 90% of them seen just once. The sample is drawn from a study of a mutant IDH1 vaccine in newly diagnosed glioma. Study at large: A roughly 60% male, 37.5% female split and a mean age of roughly 44 years characterized treated patients. Study observations and caveats: It was more than 80% of patients that developed vaccine-induced immune responses.

Germline V lookup: CDR1 SQVTM, CDR2 ANQGSEA. The CDR3 is made up of 14 amino acids. V was trimmed by 6 bases and J by 2 bases, leaving 17 bases between them. Sample time point: week 11, during vaccination. Mutant IDH1 20-mer peptide, at 300 ug, made up each vaccine dose, with topical imiquimod. Each tumor in the donors was a new WHO grade 3 or 4 astrocytoma, IDH1-mutant and ATRX-lost. The chain uses TRBV29-1 and TRBJ2-7, with a tentative D call TRBD2 (5 bases). The sequence was obtained from a woman in her forties or fifties with glioma. The sequences come from PBMCs, collected from a glioma patient whose treatment included an IDH1 peptide vaccine. CDR3 bases: TGCAGCGTCAGCAGGACTGCCTTTCCCTACGAGCAGTACTTC. Translated, it gives CSVSRTAFPYEQYF.